These 16 T cell receptor beta chains were sequenced from one sample in a study of T cell changes during pregnancy in multiple sclerosis. Repertoires were generated with immunoSEQ multiplex PCR, while TCRdb's copy carries only in-frame clones and drops some. The sample has over 35,000 clones; around 90% are singletons. This specimen consisted of CD4+ T cells from peripheral blood mononuclear cells, obtained in the second trimester of pregnancy. The receptor source for this set is a female donor with multiple sclerosis, enrolled in a pregnancy study.

The DNA of the CDR3 is TGTGCCAGCAGTAACAGGGGGAAAGGCTACACCTTC. Protein sequence: CASSNRGKGYTF. The V gene is TRBV6-5, the J gene TRBJ1-2; the match to TRBD1 covers 8 bases. The junction had 4 bases not matched to a gene; V was cut back by 5 bases and J by 8 bases. Germline CDR1 and CDR2: MNHEY and SVGAGI. The CDR3 runs to 12 residues.

The rearrangement joins TRBV7-9 to TRBJ2-3; 11 bases are shared with TRBD2. From germline, CDR1 is SEHNR and CDR2 FQNEAQ (reference sequence). The CDR3 sequence is 17 residues long. The V segment lost 4 bases and the J segment 1 base; nucleotides outside the gene matches: 7. CDR3 sequence (DNA): TGTGCCAGCAGCTATATAGCGGGAGGGTGGGGCACAGATACGCAGTATTTT. It is translated as CASSYIAGGWGTDTQYF.

With regard to this clone: Other DNA sequences in this sample translate to the same CDR3. This chain joins TRBV15 and TRBJ1-1, with D hard to call. CDR3 length: 14 amino acids. From germline, CDR1 is LNHNV and CDR2 YYDKDF (reference sequence). Trimming shortened V by 1 base and J by 5 bases, and 11 bases separated the two germline ends. The CDR3 protein is CATSRGGTGTEAFF. The CDR3 DNA reads TGTGCCACCAGCAGAGGGGGTACGGGAACTGAAGCTTTCTTT.

The chain carries TRBV11-3 and TRBJ2-1; TRBD2 aligns across 8 bases. Per germline, CDR1 SGHNT and CDR2 YENEEA. This CDR3 is built from 16 residues. The ends lost 4 bases at V and 6 bases at J; junction bases unmatched: 11. CDR3 residues: CASSSPREGASNEQFF. Here the CDR3 DNA reads TGTGCCAGCAGCTCCCCCCGGGAGGGAGCCTCCAATGAGCAGTTCTTC.

Comments on this clone: Other DNA sequences within the sample encode an identical CDR3. The V and J genes are TRBV29-1 and TRBJ2-3; weak D call: TRBD1 (5 bases). Germline V gene lookup returns CDR1 SQVTM and CDR2 ANQGSEA. Deletions cut 1 base from V and 0 bases from J, with 5 bases between. The CDR3 contains 13 residues. This CDR3 reads CSVEAGSTDTQYF. CDR3 nucleotide sequence: TGCAGCGTTGAAGCAGGGAGCACAGATACGCAGTATTTT.

The V gene is TRBV19, the J gene TRBJ2-1; D remains ambiguous. This CDR3 contains 11 residues. In germline, CDR1 is LNHDA, CDR2 SQIVND (reference sequence). Trimming cost V 4 bases and J 8 bases, with 6 bases left between them. CDR3 region: CASSNLDEQFF. Here the CDR3 DNA reads TGTGCCAGTAGTAATCTTGATGAGCAGTTCTTC.

The rearrangement uses TRBV7-6 and TRBJ2-1; TRBD1 matches at 8 bases. Losses at the gene ends were 7 bases for V and 3 bases for J; bases not matched to a gene: 2. Germline V gene sequence: CDR1 SGHVS, CDR2 FNYEAQ. The CDR3 is made up of 13 amino acids. CDR3 in amino acids: CASKDRVYNEQFF. In DNA, the CDR3 is TGTGCCAGCAAGGACAGGGTCTACAATGAGCAGTTCTTC. The whole variable domain, filled in from reference TRBV7-6 and TRBJ2-1, reads GAGVSQSPRYKVTKRGQDVALRCDPISGHVSLYWYRQALGQGPEFLTYFNYEAQQDKSGLPNDRFSAERPEGSISTLTIQRTEQRDSAMYRCASKDRVYNEQFFGPGTRLTVL.

This clone was detected a few times. The chain uses TRBV11-2 and TRBJ2-1; TRBD2 agrees at 11 bases. The CDR3 covers 15 residues. V dropped 6 bases and J dropped 7; count of bases not matched to a gene: 8. The germline CDR1 and CDR2 sequences are SGHAT and FQNNGV. Written as DNA, the CDR3 is TGTGCCAGCAGTTTTAGCGGGAGGGCCAATAATGAGCAGTTCTTC. Translated, it gives CASSFSGRANNEQFF.

The chain joins TRBV5-4 to TRBJ2-7; TRBD1 matches at 9 bases. The CDR3 extends over 15 amino acids. The V gene end was trimmed by 4 bases and the J gene end by 0 bases; junction bases not matched to a gene: 5. CDR1 and CDR2 from the germline V gene are SGHNT and YYREEE (reference sequence). The DNA of the CDR3 is TGTGCCAGCAGCATACCGGGACAGGGCTCCTACGAGCAGTACTTC. Translation: CASSIPGQGSYEQYF.

The chain recombines TRBV12-2 with TRBJ1-5; the table assigns TRBD1, which was not confirmed against the DNA. TRBV12-2 is described as a pseudogene. There are 18 residues in the CDR3. The CDR3 DNA is TGTGCAAGTCGCTTACCCCCCTGGACAGGGGAAAGGGGTCAGCCCCAGCATTTT. The encoded protein is CASRLPPWTGERGQPQHF.

This clone is classed as medium-sized (0.01 to 0.1%). This chain connects TRBV6-5 to TRBJ1-2; 11 nucleotides line up with TRBD1. From germline, CDR1 is MNHEY and CDR2 SVGAGI. The CDR3 has 16 amino acids. J lost 4 bases, V lost 2 bases, and 6 bases had no gene match. DNA for the CDR3: TGTGCCAGCAGTTACACGCGGACAGGGGGCACCTATGGCTACACCTTC. This gives the protein CASSYTRTGGTYGYTF.

This chain links TRBV6-1 with TRBJ2-7; tentative D call: TRBD1 (5 bases). The CDR3 extends over 14 amino acids. Germline lookup yields CDR1 MNHNS and CDR2 SASEGT. Trimming removed 3 bases at V and 5 bases at J, with 14 bases between. CDR3 nucleotide sequence: TGTGCCAGCAGTGATGTTGCAGGGCTCAACGAGCAGTACTTC. Its protein product is CASSDVAGLNEQYF.

The count of this clone is one. The chain employs TRBV7-6 and TRBJ2-5, with 8 bases that match TRBD1. This CDR3 contains 17 residues. The V gene end was trimmed by 1 base and the J gene end by 5 bases; junction bases not matched to a gene: 12. Per germline, CDR1 SGHVS and CDR2 FNYEAQ. CDR3 loop: CASSLGVAGGHFETQYF. The CDR3 DNA is TGTGCCAGCAGCTTAGGCGTCGCAGGGGGCCATTTTGAGACCCAGTACTTC.

V is TRBV29-1 and J is TRBJ1-2; TRBD1 matches at 10 bases. The CDR3 runs to 13 residues. V was clipped by 7 bases and J by 5 bases; unmatched bases: 7. Looked up from germline, CDR1 is SQVTM and CDR2 is ANQGSEA. CDR3 in DNA: TGCAGCGGGTCGACAGGGGGCTTGTATGGCTACACCTTC. Encoded protein: CSGSTGGLYGYTF.

This clone was detected only once. The genes are TRBV6-6 and TRBJ1-3; D gene ambiguous. The V and J ends lost 8 bases and 0 bases respectively, with 17 bases between them. The CDR3 is 16 residues long. CDR1 and CDR2 (germline): MNHNY, SVGAGI (reference sequence). CDR3 DNA: TGTGCCAGCCAACCGCGGGCAGCGAGCTCTGGAAACACCATATATTTT. Translated: CASQPRAASSGNTIYF.

The J gene is TRBJ2-6, the V gene TRBV4-3; a possible D gene is TRBD1 (6 bases). Germline assignment: CDR1 LGHNA and CDR2 YSLEER. Trimming stripped 4 bases from V and 1 base from J, with 23 bases between. CDR3 size: 20 residues. The CDR3 DNA reads as TGCGCCAGCAGCCCATACAGGGCGGTCTGGACGTCGTCTGGGGCCAACGTCCTGACTTTC. It translates to CASSPYRAVWTSSGANVLTF.